What follows are 18 T cell receptor beta chains derived from one specimen sequenced in a study of T cell responses to AZD1222 COVID-19 vaccine. Assay used: immunoSEQ multiplex PCR; TCRdb lists only in-frame clones, some missing. The sample holds about 150,000 clones; about 92% are singletons and the top ten take around 18%. The sequencing here drew on peripheral blood, taken on day 0 of AZD1222 vaccination. These TCRs come from an adult in good health.

CDR3 sequence reads: CASSWGSVASVFF. The CDR3 nucleotides are TGTGCCAGCAGCTGGGGGTCGGTGGCTAGCGTGTTCTTC. The V gene is TRBV5-6, the J gene TRBJ2-1, with D perhaps matching TRBD2 (6 bases). V was clipped by 3 bases and J by 15 bases, with 19 bases between them. This CDR3 is 13 amino acids long. CDR1 and CDR2 from the germline V gene are SGHDT and YYEEEE.

The chain joins TRBV6-5 to TRBJ1-3; D might be TRBD1 (6 bases). Germline V gene lookup returns CDR1 MNHEY and CDR2 SVGAGI. V was trimmed by 9 bases and J by 2 bases, leaving 14 bases between them. This CDR3 comprises 14 residues. CDR3 loop: CARIPQGTGNTIYF. The CDR3 DNA reads as TGTGCCAGGATACCGCAGGGGACTGGAAACACCATATATTTT.

The chain links TRBV4-1 to TRBJ1-1; tentatively, D is TRBD1 (5 bases). This CDR3 comprises 14 residues. V lost 0 bases and J 4 bases, leaving 9 bases between the germline ends. Germline CDR1 reads MGHRA; CDR2 reads YSYEKL. CDR3 sequence: CASSQDGGGTEAFF. The CDR3 DNA reads TGCGCCAGCAGCCAAGATGGGGGGGGCACTGAAGCTTTCTTT.

The chain has TRBV7-9 and TRBJ2-7; D perhaps matches TRBD1 (6 bases). Trimming shortened V by 4 bases and J by 0 bases, and 13 bases separated the two germline ends. The CDR3 contains 15 residues. Germline CDR1 and CDR2: SEHNR and FQNEAQ (reference sequence). The CDR3 loop is CASSSGQFDSYEQYF. The CDR3 DNA reads TGTGCCAGCAGCTCTGGACAGTTCGACTCCTACGAGCAGTACTTC.

This chain uses TRBV7-8 with TRBJ1-4; tentative D call: TRBD1 (5 bases). V lost 1 base and J lost 7, with 10 bases in between. The CDR3 loop spans 14 amino acids. The germline CDR1 and CDR2 sequences are SGHVS and FQNEAQ. As DNA, the CDR3 is TGTGCCAGCAGCTTAGGGGGGAGGAGTGAAAAACTGTTTTTT. Its protein product is CASSLGGRSEKLFF.

CDR3 protein: CASREGGPYEQYF. The CDR3 region has the DNA TGTGCCAGCCGAGAGGGGGGGCCCTACGAGCAGTACTTC. The chain employs TRBV6-5 and TRBJ2-7, with D maybe TRBD2 (7 bases). The germline V gene encodes CDR1 MNHEY and CDR2 SVGAGI. The germline V and J ends were trimmed by 8 bases and 2 bases, with 13 bases remaining between them. This CDR3 is 13 amino acids long.

V is TRBV2 and J is TRBJ1-4; D might be TRBD1 (6 bases). In germline, CDR1 is SNHLY, CDR2 FYNNEI. Trimming took 7 bases from V and 8 from J, leaving 11 bases between them. The CDR3 consists of 12 residues. Here the CDR3 reads CASKGGREKLFF. The CDR3 coding sequence is TGTGCCAGCAAGGGGGGAAGAGAAAAACTGTTTTTT.

The chain has TRBV5-1 and TRBJ1-3; 9 bases are a match to TRBD1. Per the germline V gene, CDR1 is SGHRS and CDR2 is YFSETQ. V lost 7 bases to trimming and J lost 4 bases; unmatched junction nucleotides: 0. This CDR3 has 12 amino acids. Here the CDR3 reads CASGQGGNTIYF. The CDR3 bases are TGCGCCAGCGGACAGGGGGGAAACACCATATATTTT.

As regards this clone: Other DNA sequences from this sample encode an identical CDR3 as well. The rearrangement links TRBV18 to TRBJ1-5; TRBD1 is a possible D gene (6 bases). Deletions cut 6 bases from V and 2 bases from J, with 8 bases between. Germline V CDR1 and CDR2: KGHSH, LQKENI. CDR3 length: 13 amino acids. CDR3 protein: CASSPGGNQPQHF. The CDR3, as DNA: TGTGCCAGCTCCCCAGGGGGCAATCAGCCCCAGCATTTT.

This clone was observed once. The chain is built from TRBV7-9 and TRBJ1-5; D is unresolved. The V end lost 5 bases, the J end lost 4 bases, and 12 bases lay between the germline ends. CDR1 is SEHNR and CDR2 is FQNEAQ in the germline V gene (reference sequence). There are 14 residues in the CDR3. This CDR3 reads CASSPNLVNQPQHF. The CDR3 DNA reads TGTGCCAGCAGCCCAAACCTTGTGAATCAGCCCCAGCATTTT.

V gene TRBV29-1 combines with J gene TRBJ1-4, with D possibly TRBD1 on 5 matching bases. V was clipped by 2 bases and J by 3 bases, with 13 bases between them. CDR3 length: 15 amino acids. Germline loops: CDR1 SQVTM, CDR2 ANQGSEA. Here the CDR3 DNA reads TGCAGCGTTGAAAACCTCGGGGACCCTAATGAAAAACTGTTTTTT. Translating it yields CSVENLGDPNEKLFF.

The chain carries TRBV4-3 and TRBJ1-6; D is possibly TRBD1 (5 bases). The CDR3 has 16 residues. V was trimmed by 1 base and J by 6 bases, leaving 13 bases between them. In germline, CDR1 is LGHNA, CDR2 YSLEER. CDR3 in amino acids: CASSQGRQQANSPLHF. CDR3 nucleotides: TGCGCCAGCAGCCAAGGCCGACAGCAAGCTAATTCACCCCTCCACTTT.

For this clone: Distinct nucleotide sequences in the sample also encode this CDR3. This chain uses TRBV7-3 with TRBJ1-1; D unresolved. CDR1 SGHTA and CDR2 FQGTGA come from the germline V gene. Trimming cost V 2 bases and J 2 bases, with 6 bases left between them. There are 13 residues in the CDR3. Here the CDR3 DNA reads TGTGCCAGCAGCTTACGGCAAAACACTGAAGCTTTCTTT. It specifies CASSLRQNTEAFF.

The rearrangement links TRBV5-1 to TRBJ2-3; TRBD2 is a possible D gene (6 bases). The CDR3 is 15 residues long. Germline-derived CDR1 and CDR2 are SGHRS and YFSETQ. The germline V and J ends were trimmed by 0 bases and 2 bases, with 10 bases remaining between them. The CDR3 region has the DNA TGCGCCAGCAGCTTGGCTGGACTACCCACAGATACGCAGTATTTT. Its protein product is CASSLAGLPTDTQYF.

This clone came up once. V is TRBV18 and J is TRBJ1-1; tentatively, D is TRBD1 (5 bases). Germline lookup yields CDR1 KGHSH and CDR2 LQKENI. V lost 0 bases and J lost 5, with 13 bases in between. The CDR3 totals 15 residues. The CDR3: CASSPPNQGGTEAFF. The CDR3 DNA reads as TGTGCCAGCTCACCACCCAACCAGGGTGGGACTGAAGCTTTCTTT. Full variable domain (missing parts from reference TRBV18 and TRBJ1-1): NAGVMQNPRHLVRRRGQEARLRCSPMKGHSHVYWYRQLPEEGLKFMVYLQKENIIDESGMPKERFSAEFPKEGPSILRIQQVVRGDSAAYFCASSPPNQGGTEAFFGQGTRLTVV.

This clone appeared once. The chain recombines TRBV11-1 with TRBJ1-4; possible D gene TRBD1, 5 bases. The CDR3 covers 12 residues. Deletions cut 5 bases from V and 7 bases from J, with 8 bases between. Germline CDR1 reads SGHAT; CDR2 reads FQDESV (reference sequence). The CDR3: CASSLTAEKLFF. The DNA of the CDR3 is TGTGCCAGCAGCCTGACAGCTGAAAAACTGTTTTTT.

This clone showed up just once. J is TRBJ1-2 and V is TRBV19; D possibly corresponds to TRBD1 (6 bases). This CDR3 has 13 amino acids. The germline V gene has CDR1 LNHDA and CDR2 SQIVND (reference sequence). Trimming removed 6 bases at V and 4 bases at J, with 12 bases between. In DNA, the CDR3 is TGTGCCAGTAGCCCAGGGGTCTTCTATGGCTACACCTTC. Encoded protein: CASSPGVFYGYTF. The full variable domain, with the rest looked up from reference TRBV19 and TRBJ1-2, is DGGITQSPKYLFRKEGQNVTLSCEQNLNHDAMYWYRQDPGQGLRLIYYSQIVNDFQKGDIAEGYSVSREKKESFPLTVTSAQKNPTAFYLCASSPGVFYGYTFGSGTRLTVV.

This clone has a handful of counts. This chain links TRBV7-9 with TRBJ2-2, with 9 nucleotides matching TRBD2. CDR1 is SEHNR, CDR2 FQNEAQ, per germline (reference sequence). The CDR3 has 15 amino acids. V dropped 8 bases and J dropped 5; count of bases not matched to a gene: 9. CDR3 sequence reads: CASVIAGEVTGELFF. CDR3 DNA: TGTGCCAGCGTTATAGCGGGAGAGGTTACCGGGGAGCTGTTTTTT.